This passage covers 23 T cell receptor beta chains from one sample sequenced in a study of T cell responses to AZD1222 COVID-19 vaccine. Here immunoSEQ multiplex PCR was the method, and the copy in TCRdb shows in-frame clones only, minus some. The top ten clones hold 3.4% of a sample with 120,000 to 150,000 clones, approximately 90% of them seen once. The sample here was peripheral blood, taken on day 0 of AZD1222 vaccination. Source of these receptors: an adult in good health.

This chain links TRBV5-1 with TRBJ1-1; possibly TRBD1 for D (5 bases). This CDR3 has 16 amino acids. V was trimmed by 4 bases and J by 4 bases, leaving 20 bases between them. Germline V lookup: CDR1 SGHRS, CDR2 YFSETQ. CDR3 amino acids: CASSVNRAAGGTEAFF. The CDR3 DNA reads TGCGCCAGCAGCGTGAACCGGGCCGCGGGGGGCACTGAAGCTTTCTTT.

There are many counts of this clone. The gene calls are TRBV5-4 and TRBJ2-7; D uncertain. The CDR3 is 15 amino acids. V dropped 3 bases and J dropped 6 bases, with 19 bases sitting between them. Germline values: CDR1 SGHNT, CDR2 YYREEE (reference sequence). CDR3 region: CASSSDLAPTPEQYF. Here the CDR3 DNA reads TGTGCCAGCAGCTCAGATCTCGCGCCGACCCCCGAGCAGTACTTC.

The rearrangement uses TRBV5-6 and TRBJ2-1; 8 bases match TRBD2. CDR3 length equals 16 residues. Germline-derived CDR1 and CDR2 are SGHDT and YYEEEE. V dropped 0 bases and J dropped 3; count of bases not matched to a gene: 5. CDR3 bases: TGTGCCAGCAGCTTGGAGGGCGGGAGGTTCTACAATGAGCAGTTCTTC. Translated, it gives CASSLEGGRFYNEQFF.

The CDR3 region is CASSLGPDRAGGYTF. Written as DNA, the CDR3 is TGTGCCAGCAGCTTAGGGCCAGACAGGGCGGGTGGCTACACCTTC. The chain has TRBV7-8 and TRBJ1-2, with 7 bases fitting TRBD1. The CDR3 totals 15 residues. Germline CDR1 SGHVS, CDR2 FQNEAQ. The V gene end was trimmed by 1 base and the J gene end by 7 bases; junction bases not matched to a gene: 9.

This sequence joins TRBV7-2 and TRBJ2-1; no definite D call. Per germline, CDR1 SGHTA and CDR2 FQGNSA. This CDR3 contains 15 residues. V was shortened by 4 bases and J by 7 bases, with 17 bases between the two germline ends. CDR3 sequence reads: CASSYPKLVGNEQFF. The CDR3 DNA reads TGTGCCAGCAGCTACCCCAAGCTAGTTGGGAATGAGCAGTTCTTC.

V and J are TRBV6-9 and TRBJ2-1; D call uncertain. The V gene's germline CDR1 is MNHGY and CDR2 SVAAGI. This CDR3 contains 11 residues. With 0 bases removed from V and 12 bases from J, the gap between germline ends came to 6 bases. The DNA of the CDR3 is TGTGCCAGCAGTTATTCATGGGCGCAGTTCTTC. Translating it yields CASSYSWAQFF.

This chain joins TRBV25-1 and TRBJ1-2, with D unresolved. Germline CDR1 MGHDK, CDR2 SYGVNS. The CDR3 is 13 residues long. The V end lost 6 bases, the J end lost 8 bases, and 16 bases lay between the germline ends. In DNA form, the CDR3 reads TGTGCCAGCAGCCAGAGCAATGCGGGCGGCTACACCTTC. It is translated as CASSQSNAGGYTF.

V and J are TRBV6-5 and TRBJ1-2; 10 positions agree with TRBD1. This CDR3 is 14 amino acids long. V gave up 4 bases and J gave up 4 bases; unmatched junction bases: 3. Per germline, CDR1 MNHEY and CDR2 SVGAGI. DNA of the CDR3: TGTGCCAGCAGTTTCAGGACAGGGGGCTATGGCTACACCTTC. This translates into CASSFRTGGYGYTF.

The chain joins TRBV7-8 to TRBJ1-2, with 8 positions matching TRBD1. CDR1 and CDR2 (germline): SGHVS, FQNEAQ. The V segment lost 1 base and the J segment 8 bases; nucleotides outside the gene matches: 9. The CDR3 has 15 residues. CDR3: CASSLGRTGTAGYTF. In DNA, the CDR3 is TGTGCCAGCAGCTTAGGCAGGACAGGGACCGCCGGCTACACCTTC. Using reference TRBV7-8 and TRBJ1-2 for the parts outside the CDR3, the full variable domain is GAGVSQSPRYKVAKRGQDVALRCDPISGHVSLFWYQQALGQGPEFLTYFQNEAQLDKSGLPSDRFFAERPEGSVSTLKIQRTQQEDSAVYLCASSLGRTGTAGYTFGSGTRLTVV.

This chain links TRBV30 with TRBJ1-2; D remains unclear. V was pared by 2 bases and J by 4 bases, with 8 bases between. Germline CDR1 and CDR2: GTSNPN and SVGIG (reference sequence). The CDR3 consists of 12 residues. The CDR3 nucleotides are TGTGCCTGGAGTCTGGAGATCTATGGCTACACCTTC. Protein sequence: CAWSLEIYGYTF.

The DNA of the CDR3 is TGTGCCAGCAGTGATCTTGCGGGAACCTACACCGGGGAGCTGTTTTTT. It encodes CASSDLAGTYTGELFF. The V gene is TRBV2, the J gene TRBJ2-2, with a weak D call TRBD2 (6 bases). Trimming left V 3 bases short and J 3 bases short, with 14 bases between. The CDR3 covers 16 residues. Germline CDR1 is SNHLY and CDR2 is FYNNEI.

The CDR3 here is CASSFISSGSNEQFF. The CDR3, as DNA: TGTGCCAGCAGCTTTATATCTAGCGGGAGCAATGAGCAGTTCTTC. The rearrangement uses TRBV3-1 (or the pseudogene TRBV3-2) and TRBJ2-1, with 10 positions matching TRBD2. Germline V gene data show CDR1 as LGHDT and CDR2 as YNNKEL (reference sequence). V lost 5 bases, J lost 6 bases, and 7 bases stayed unmatched. The CDR3 covers 15 residues.

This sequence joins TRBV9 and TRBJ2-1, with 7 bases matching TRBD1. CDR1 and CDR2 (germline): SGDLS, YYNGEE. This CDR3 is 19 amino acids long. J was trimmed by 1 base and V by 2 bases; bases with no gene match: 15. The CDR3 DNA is TGTGCCAGCAGCGTCGATCCGAGACTTGACAGGGCGTCCTACAATGAGCAGTTCTTC. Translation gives CASSVDPRLDRASYNEQFF. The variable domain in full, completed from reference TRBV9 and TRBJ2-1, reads DSGVTQTPKHLITATGQRVTLRCSPRSGDLSVYWYQQSLDQGLQFLIQYYNGEERAKGNILERFSAQQFPDLHSELNLSSLELGDSALYFCASSVDPRLDRASYNEQFFGPGTRLTVL.

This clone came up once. CDR3 residues: CASSLRTGDYGYTF. The CDR3 DNA is TGCGCCAGCAGCTTGAGGACAGGCGACTATGGCTACACCTTC. The chain uses TRBV5-1 and TRBJ1-2; 7 nucleotides match TRBD1. Germline V lookup: CDR1 SGHRS, CDR2 YFSETQ. The V and J ends lost 1 base and 3 bases, in that order; junction bases with no gene match: 3. The CDR3 contains 14 residues.

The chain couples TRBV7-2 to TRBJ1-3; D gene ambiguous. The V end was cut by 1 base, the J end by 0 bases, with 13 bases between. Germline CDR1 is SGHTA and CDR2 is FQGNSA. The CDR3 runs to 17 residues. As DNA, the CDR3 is TGTGCCAGCAGCTTAGTATTGGCCAGCAGCTCTGGAAACACCATATATTTT. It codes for CASSLVLASSSGNTIYF.

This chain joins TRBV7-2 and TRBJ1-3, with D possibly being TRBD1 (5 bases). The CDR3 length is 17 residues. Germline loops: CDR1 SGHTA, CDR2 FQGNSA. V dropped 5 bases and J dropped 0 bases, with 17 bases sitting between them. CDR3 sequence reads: CASSRQTGLTSGNTIYF. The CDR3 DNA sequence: TGTGCCAGCAGCCGCCAGACGGGACTCACCTCTGGAAACACCATATATTTT.

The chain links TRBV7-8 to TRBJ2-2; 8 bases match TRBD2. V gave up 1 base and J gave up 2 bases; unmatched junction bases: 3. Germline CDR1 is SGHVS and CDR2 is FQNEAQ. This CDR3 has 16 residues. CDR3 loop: CASSLGAGGNTGELFF. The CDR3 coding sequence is TGTGCCAGCAGCTTAGGCGCGGGAGGTAACACCGGGGAGCTGTTTTTT.

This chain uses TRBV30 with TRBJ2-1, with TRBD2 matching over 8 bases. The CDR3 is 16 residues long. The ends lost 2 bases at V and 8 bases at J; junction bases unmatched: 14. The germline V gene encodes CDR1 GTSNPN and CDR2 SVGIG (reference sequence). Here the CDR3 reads CAWSHSGGGLHYEQFF. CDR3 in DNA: TGTGCCTGGAGTCACTCCGGGGGGGGGCTTCACTATGAGCAGTTCTTC. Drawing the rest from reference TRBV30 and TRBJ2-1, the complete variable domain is SQTIHQWPATLVQPVGSPLSLECTVEGTSNPNLYWYRQAAGRGLQLLFYSVGIGQISSEVPQNLSASRPQDRQFILSSKKLLLSDSGFYLCAWSHSGGGLHYEQFFGPGTRLTVL.

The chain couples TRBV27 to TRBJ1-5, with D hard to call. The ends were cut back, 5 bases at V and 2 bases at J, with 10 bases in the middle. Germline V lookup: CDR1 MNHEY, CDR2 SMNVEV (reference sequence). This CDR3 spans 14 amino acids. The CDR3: CASSVQLGNQPQHF. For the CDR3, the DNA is TGTGCCAGCAGTGTACAGTTAGGCAATCAGCCCCAGCATTTT.

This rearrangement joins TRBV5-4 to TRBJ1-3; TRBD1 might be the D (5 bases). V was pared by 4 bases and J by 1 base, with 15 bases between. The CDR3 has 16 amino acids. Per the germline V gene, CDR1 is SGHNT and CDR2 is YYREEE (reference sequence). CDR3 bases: TGTGCCAGCAGCATCCGACAGCCCTCATCTGGAAACACCATATATTTT. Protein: CASSIRQPSSGNTIYF.

The CDR3 sequence: CASSLGPGKGYEQYF. DNA for the CDR3: TGCGCCAGCAGCTTGGGCCCAGGGAAAGGGTACGAGCAGTACTTC. The genes are TRBV5-1 and TRBJ2-7; weak D call: TRBD1 (5 bases). V was clipped by 0 bases and J by 4 bases, with 14 bases between them. The CDR3 totals 15 residues. CDR1 is SGHRS, CDR2 YFSETQ, per germline.

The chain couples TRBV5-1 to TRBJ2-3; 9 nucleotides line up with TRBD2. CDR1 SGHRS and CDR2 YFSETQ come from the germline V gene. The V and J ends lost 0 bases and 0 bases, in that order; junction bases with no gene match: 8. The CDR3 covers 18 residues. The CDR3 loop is CASSLAASGDTSTDTQYF. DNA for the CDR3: TGCGCCAGCAGCTTGGCCGCTAGCGGGGATACTAGCACAGATACGCAGTATTTT.

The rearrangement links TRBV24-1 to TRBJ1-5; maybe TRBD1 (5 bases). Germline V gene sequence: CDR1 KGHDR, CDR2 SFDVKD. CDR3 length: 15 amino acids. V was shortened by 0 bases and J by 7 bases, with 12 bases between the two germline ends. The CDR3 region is CATSDLSGSGQPQHF. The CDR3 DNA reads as TGTGCCACCAGTGATTTGTCAGGCTCAGGGCAGCCCCAGCATTTT.